This TCR beta chain stems from a study of T cell repertoires in cytomegalovirus infection. On the study more broadly: Evidence of both CMV infection and a matching HLA type came from public TCR beta signatures.

This clonotype was counted many times. Its target is unknown. Overall study results and limits: Across the ex vivo response, the dominant clonotypes were HLA-C-restricted CMV-specific TCR beta clonotypes. CMV carriers having the relevant HLA were flagged by cumulative public TCR beta family frequency.

Germline V gene lookup returns CDR1 SGHDN and CDR2 FVKESK. J gave up 1 base and V 6 bases, and 7 bases lay outside the gene matches. There are 15 residues in the CDR3. TCRdb reprocessed the reads via MiXCR and lists one record per CDR3 protein. The sample shows over 85,000 distinct CDR3 sequences, 15% to 20% of them seen only once. Material for sequencing was PBMCs. The V gene is TRBV14, the J gene TRBJ2-5, with TRBD1 identical over 8 bases. This clonotype originated in a human donor in good health (CMV status not recorded). Some clones in this sample may be carry-over from other donors' samples. In DNA form, the CDR3 reads TGTGCCAGCAGTACCCAGGGGGCGGGCCAAGAGACCCAGTACTTC. This gives the protein CASSTQGAGQETQYF.